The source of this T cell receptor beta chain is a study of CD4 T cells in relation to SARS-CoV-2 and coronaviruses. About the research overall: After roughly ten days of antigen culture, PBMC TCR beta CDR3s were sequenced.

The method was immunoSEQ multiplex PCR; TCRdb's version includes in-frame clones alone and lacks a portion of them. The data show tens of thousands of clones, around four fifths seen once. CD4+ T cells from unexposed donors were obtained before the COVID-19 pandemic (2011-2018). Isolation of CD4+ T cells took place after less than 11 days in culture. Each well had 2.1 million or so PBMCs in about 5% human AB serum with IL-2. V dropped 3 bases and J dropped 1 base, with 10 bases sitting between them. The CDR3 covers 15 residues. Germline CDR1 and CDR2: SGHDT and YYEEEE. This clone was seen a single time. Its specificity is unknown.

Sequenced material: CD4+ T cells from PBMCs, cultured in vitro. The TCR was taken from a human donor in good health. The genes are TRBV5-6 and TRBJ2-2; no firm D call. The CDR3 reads CASSSLERNTGELFF. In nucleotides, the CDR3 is TGTGCCAGCAGCTCCTTGGAGAGGAACACCGGGGAGCTGTTTTTT. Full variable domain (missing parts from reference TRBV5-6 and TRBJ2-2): DAGVTQSPTHLIKTRGQQVTLRCSPKSGHDTVSWYQQALGQGPQFIFQYYEEEERQRGNFPDRFSGHQFPNYSSELNVNALLLGDSALYLCASSSLERNTGELFFGEGSRLTVL.